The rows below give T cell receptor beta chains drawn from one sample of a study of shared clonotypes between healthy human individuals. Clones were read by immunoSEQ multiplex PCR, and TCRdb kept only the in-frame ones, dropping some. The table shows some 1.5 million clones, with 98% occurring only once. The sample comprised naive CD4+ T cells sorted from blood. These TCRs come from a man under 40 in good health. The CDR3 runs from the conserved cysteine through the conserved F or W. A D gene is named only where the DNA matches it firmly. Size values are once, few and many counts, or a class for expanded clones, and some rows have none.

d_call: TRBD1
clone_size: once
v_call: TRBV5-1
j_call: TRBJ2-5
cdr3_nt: TGCGCCAGCAGCCCCGAGGACAGGAAAGAAGAGACCCAGTACTTC
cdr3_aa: CASSPEDRKEETQYF

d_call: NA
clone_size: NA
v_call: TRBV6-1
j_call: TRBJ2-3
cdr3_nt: TGTGCCAGCAGTGAACAAGCGGGTTATTTGGATACGCAGTATTTT
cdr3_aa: CASSEQAGYLDTQYF

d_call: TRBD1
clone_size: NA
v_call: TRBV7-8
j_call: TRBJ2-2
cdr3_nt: TGTGCCAGCAGCTCGGGGACAGGGTACCTCGGGGAGCTGTTTTTT
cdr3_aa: CASSSGTGYLGELFF

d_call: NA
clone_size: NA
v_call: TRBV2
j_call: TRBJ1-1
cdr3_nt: TGTGCCAGCAGTGAGGCCTCCATGAACACTGAAGCTTTCTTT
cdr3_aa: CASSEASMNTEAFF

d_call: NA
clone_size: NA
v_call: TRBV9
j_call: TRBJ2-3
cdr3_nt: TGTGCCAGCAGCCCTTATGTTGGTATTAGCACAGATACGCAGTATTTT
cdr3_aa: CASSPYVGISTDTQYF

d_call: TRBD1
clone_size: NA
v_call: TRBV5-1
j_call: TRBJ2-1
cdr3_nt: TGCGCCAGCAGCTCGGACAGGGGACAGGGTGAGCAGTTCTTC
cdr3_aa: CASSSDRGQGEQFF

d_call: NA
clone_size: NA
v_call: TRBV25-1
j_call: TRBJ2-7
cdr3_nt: TGTGCCAGCAGTGAACCAAGGGGTAGAACCTACGAGCAGTACTTC
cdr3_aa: CASSEPRGRTYEQYF

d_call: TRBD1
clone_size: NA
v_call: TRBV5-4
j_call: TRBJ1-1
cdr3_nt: TGTGCCAGCAGCTGGGGACAGCTTATGAACACTGAAGCTTTCTTT
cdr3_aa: CASSWGQLMNTEAFF

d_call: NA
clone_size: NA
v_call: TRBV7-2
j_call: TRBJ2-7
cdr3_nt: TGTGCCAGCAGCCCCGGGGCATACGAGCAGTACTTC
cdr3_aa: CASSPGAYEQYF

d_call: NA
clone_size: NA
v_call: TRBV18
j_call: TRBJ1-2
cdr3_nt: TGTGCCAGCTCACCGAGCCTCGATGGCTACACCTTC
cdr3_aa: CASSPSLDGYTF

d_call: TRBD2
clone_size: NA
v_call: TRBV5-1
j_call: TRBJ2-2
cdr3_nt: TGCGCCAGCAGACTGGGACTAGCGGACTCCCGCGCCGGGGAGCTGTTTTTT
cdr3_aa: CASRLGLADSRAGELFF

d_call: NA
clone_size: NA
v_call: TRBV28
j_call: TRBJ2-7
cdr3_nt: TGTGCCAGCAGGCGGCAGCCAAACTACGAGCAGTACTTC
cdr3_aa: CASRRQPNYEQYF

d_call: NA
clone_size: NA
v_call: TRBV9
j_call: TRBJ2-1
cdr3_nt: TGTGCCAGCAGCGTAGAGGGGGCGGGAGGACCCTACAATGAGCAGTTCTTC
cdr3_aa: CASSVEGAGGPYNEQFF

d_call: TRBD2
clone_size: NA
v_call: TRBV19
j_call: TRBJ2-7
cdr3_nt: TGTGCCAGTAGTATAAGGACTAGCGGGAGTAAACTCTACGAGCAGTACTTC
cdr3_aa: CASSIRTSGSKLYEQYF

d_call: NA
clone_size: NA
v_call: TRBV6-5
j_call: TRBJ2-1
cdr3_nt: TGTGCCAGCAGTTCCTTAGGGACCAGCAGCCGGAATGAGCAGTTCTTC
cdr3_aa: CASSSLGTSSRNEQFF

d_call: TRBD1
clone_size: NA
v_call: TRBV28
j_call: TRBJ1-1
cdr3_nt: TGTGCCAGCAGCCGACAGGGGACCACTGAAGCTTTCTTT
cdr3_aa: CASSRQGTTEAFF

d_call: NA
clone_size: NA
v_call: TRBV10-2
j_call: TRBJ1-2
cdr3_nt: TGCGCCAGCAGGGCAGGGGATGGCTACACCTTC
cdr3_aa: CASRAGDGYTF

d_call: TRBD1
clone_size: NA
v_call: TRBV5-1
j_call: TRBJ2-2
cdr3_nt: TGCGCCAGCAGCCTGACAGGGAAGGACACCGGGGAGCTGTTTTTT
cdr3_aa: CASSLTGKDTGELFF

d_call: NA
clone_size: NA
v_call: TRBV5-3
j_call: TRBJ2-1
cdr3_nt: TGTGCCAGAAGCACCCGGGACTCGGAAGGAGAGTTCTCCTACAATGAGCAGTTCTTC
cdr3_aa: CARSTRDSEGEFSYNEQFF

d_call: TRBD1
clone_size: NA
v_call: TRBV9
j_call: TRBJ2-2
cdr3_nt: TGTGCCAGCAGCGACCTGACAGGGTCCGGGGAGCTGTTTTTT
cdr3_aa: CASSDLTGSGELFF

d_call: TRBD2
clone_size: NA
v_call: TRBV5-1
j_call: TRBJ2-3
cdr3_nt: TGCGCCAGCAGCCTAGGACTAGCGGGTGTGGGGACAGATACGCAGTATTTT
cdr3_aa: CASSLGLAGVGTDTQYF

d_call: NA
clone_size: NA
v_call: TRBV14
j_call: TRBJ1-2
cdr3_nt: TGTGCCAGCAGCCAAGACCGTCCCCGGAGTGGCTACACCTTC
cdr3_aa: CASSQDRPRSGYTF

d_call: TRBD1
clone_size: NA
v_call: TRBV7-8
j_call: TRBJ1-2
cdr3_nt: TGTGCCAGCAGCTCAGAGGGGACAGGGGATTTTTGGGGCTACACCTTC
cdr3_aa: CASSSEGTGDFWGYTF

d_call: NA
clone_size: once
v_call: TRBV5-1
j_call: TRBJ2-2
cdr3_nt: TGCGCCAGCAGCTTTATGCAGCTCGCGAACACCGGGGAGCTGTTTTTT
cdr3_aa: CASSFMQLANTGELFF

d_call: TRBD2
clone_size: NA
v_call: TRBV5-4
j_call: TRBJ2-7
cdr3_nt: TGTGCCAGCAGCTTACTAGCGGGAGTTTCCTACGAGCAGTACTTC
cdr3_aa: CASSLLAGVSYEQYF

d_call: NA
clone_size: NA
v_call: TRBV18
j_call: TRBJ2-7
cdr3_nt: TGTGCCAGCTCACCCCCTAGCGCTAGCTTATACGAGCAGTACTTC
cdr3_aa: CASSPPSASLYEQYF

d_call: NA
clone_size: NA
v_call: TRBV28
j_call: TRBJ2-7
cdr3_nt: TGTGCCAGCAGTTTCAATCAAGAGCAGTACTTC
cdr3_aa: CASSFNQEQYF

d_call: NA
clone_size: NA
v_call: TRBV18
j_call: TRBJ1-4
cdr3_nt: TGTGCCAGCTCACCACCAAGTCTAGTTGAAAAACTGTTTTTT
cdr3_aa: CASSPPSLVEKLFF

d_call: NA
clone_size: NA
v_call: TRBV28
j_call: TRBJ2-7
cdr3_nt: TGTGCCAGCAGTTTTTCCCGGAAGTACTCCTACGAGCAGTACTTC
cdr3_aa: CASSFSRKYSYEQYF

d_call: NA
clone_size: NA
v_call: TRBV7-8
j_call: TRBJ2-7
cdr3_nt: TGTGCCAGCAGCCTAGGACAGTGGGTCGGCGAGCAGTACTTC
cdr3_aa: CASSLGQWVGEQYF

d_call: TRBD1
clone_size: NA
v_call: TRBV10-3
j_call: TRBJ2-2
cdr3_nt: TGTGCCATCAGGAGGACAGGGGGAGACACCGGGGAGCTGTTTTTT
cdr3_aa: CAIRRTGGDTGELFF

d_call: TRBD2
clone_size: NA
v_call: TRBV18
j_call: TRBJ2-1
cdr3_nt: TGTGCCAGCTCACCACCGGGACTAGCGGGAGGAAACAATGAGCAGTTCTTC
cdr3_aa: CASSPPGLAGGNNEQFF

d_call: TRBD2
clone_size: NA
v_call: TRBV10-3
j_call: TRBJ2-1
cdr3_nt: TGTGCCATCTGCAGCGGGATGGGGAATGAGCAGTTCTTC
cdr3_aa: CAICSGMGNEQFF

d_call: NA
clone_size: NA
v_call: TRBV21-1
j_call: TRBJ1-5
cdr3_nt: TGTGCCAGCAGCAAGGGGGTTGAGGATAGCAATCAGCCCCAGCATTTT
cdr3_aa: CASSKGVEDSNQPQHF

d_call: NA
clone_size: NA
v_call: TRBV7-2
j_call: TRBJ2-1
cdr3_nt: TGTGCCAGCAGCCGGCCCCCAATGGAGCAGTTCTTC
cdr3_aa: CASSRPPMEQFF

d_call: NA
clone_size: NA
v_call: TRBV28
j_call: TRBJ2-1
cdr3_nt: TGTGCCAGCAGTTTATACCTGAATGAGCAGTTCTTC
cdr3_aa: CASSLYLNEQFF

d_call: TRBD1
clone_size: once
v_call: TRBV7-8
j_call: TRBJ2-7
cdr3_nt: TGTGCCAGCAGCTTAGGACAGGGGCTTTCCTACGAGCAGTACTTC
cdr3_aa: CASSLGQGLSYEQYF

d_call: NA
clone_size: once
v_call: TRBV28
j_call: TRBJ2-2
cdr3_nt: TGTGCCAGCCAATCCCCCCACACCGGGGAGCTGTTTTTT
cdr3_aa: CASQSPHTGELFF

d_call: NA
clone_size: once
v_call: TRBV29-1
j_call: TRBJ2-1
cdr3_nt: TGCAGCGTTGAAGGGGGAAAGCAGTTCTTC
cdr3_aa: CSVEGGKQFF

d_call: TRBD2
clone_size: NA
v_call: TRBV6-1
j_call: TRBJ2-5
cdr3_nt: TGTGCCAGCAGCCCCGGGACTAACGGAGAGACCCAGTACTTC
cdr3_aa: CASSPGTNGETQYF

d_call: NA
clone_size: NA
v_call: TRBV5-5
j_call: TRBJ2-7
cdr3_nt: TGTGCCAGCAGCTTGACTTGGCAGGGACCCTCCTACGAGCAGTACTTC
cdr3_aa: CASSLTWQGPSYEQYF